This T cell receptor beta chain derives from a study of T cells in Graves' hyperthyroidism and ophthalmopathy. Authors of the study amplified TCR beta CDR3 regions from RNA transcripts. HTBI primers were the set used in a first-round RT-PCR of the TCR CDR3. TCRdb itself ran the multiplex PCR reads through MiXCR, one entry per CDR3 protein. The sample carries hundreds of thousands of distinct CDR3 sequences, about 38% recorded once. Germline CDR1 reads LNHNV; CDR2 reads YYDKDF (reference sequence). This CDR3 contains 15 residues. With regard to this clonotype: A read error may be the cause here, since a much bigger clone is one base away.

Out of 10 ml of fresh peripheral blood came the PBMCs. The sequenced material came from blood. The clonotype comes from a man aged 18 to 29 with Graves' hyperthyroidism. V is TRBV15 and J is TRBJ2-7, with D possibly called TRBD1 or TRBD2 (7 bases each). CDR3 region: CATSRNSGGAYGQYF. CDR3 sequence (DNA): TGTGCCACCAGCAGAAACTCAGGGGGGGCCTACGGGCAGTACTTC. The whole variable domain, filled in from reference TRBV15 and TRBJ2-7, reads DAMVIQNPRYQVTQFGKPVTLSCSQTLNHNVMYWYQQKSSQAPKLLFHYYDKDFNNEADTPDNFQSRRPNTSFCFLDIRSPGLGDTAMYLCATSRNSGGAYGQYFGPGTRLTVT.